The rows below give T cell receptor beta chains drawn from one sample of a study of shared clonotypes between healthy human individuals. Repertoires were generated with immunoSEQ multiplex PCR, while TCRdb's copy carries only in-frame clones and drops some. The repertoire holds about 2.3 million clones, with roughly 90% as singletons. Input material: naive CD4+ T cells from PBMCs. All receptors come from a young man in good health. Some clones in this sample may be carry-over from other donors' samples. Each CDR3 is given with its conserved first and last residue. A D gene is named only where the DNA matches it firmly. A clone size is listed for some rows: how often the clone was seen (once, few, many), or a class if it is expanded.

d_call: -; j_call: TRBJ2-7; clone_size: -; v_call: TRBV18; cdr3_nt: TGTGCCAGCTCACCGTCGCAGAACTACGAGCAGTACTTC; cdr3_aa: CASSPSQNYEQYF
d_call: -; j_call: TRBJ1-2; clone_size: -; v_call: TRBV7-3; cdr3_nt: TGTGCCAGCAGCCTAGGGACGGCTGGTCATGGCTACACCTTC; cdr3_aa: CASSLGTAGHGYTF
d_call: -; j_call: TRBJ1-1; clone_size: once; v_call: TRBV5-1; cdr3_nt: TGCGCCAGCACTCACAGGGAAGGGACTGAAGCTTTCTTT; cdr3_aa: CASTHREGTEAFF
d_call: TRBD1; j_call: TRBJ1-5; clone_size: -; v_call: TRBV4-3; cdr3_nt: TGCGCCAGCAGCCAAGAGATCGGAGGGGGCGGACAGCCCCAGCATTTT; cdr3_aa: CASSQEIGGGGQPQHF
d_call: -; j_call: TRBJ1-2; clone_size: -; v_call: TRBV11-3; cdr3_nt: TGTGCCAGCAGCTTAGAGCACAGGGCGTCCTATGGCTACACCTTC; cdr3_aa: CASSLEHRASYGYTF
d_call: -; j_call: TRBJ1-5; clone_size: -; v_call: TRBV2; cdr3_nt: TGTGCCAGCGGAGAGAATTATAGCAATCAGCCCCAGCATTTT; cdr3_aa: CASGENYSNQPQHF
d_call: -; j_call: TRBJ1-2; clone_size: -; v_call: TRBV7-9; cdr3_nt: TGTGCCAGCAGCCTTGGACAGCGAGCTAACTATGGCTACACCTTC; cdr3_aa: CASSLGQRANYGYTF
d_call: TRBD2; j_call: TRBJ2-1; clone_size: once; v_call: TRBV5-8; cdr3_nt: TGTGCCAGCAGCTTGGTAAAAAGCGGGGGTTACAATGAGCAGTTCTTC; cdr3_aa: CASSLVKSGGYNEQFF
d_call: TRBD1; j_call: TRBJ2-7; clone_size: -; v_call: TRBV4-2; cdr3_nt: TGTGCCAGCAGCCAACCGACAGGGAGTCGCGAGCAGTACTTC; cdr3_aa: CASSQPTGSREQYF
d_call: -; j_call: TRBJ1-1; clone_size: -; v_call: TRBV19; cdr3_nt: TGTGCCATAAAAGTGAAAGGTTCGAGGAACACTGAAGCTTTCTTT; cdr3_aa: CAIKVKGSRNTEAFF
d_call: -; j_call: TRBJ1-3; clone_size: once; v_call: TRBV5-5; cdr3_nt: TGTGCCAGCAGCTTGTCCGCGACACTGGCGAGCTCTGGAAACACCATATATTTT; cdr3_aa: CASSLSATLASSGNTIYF
d_call: -; j_call: TRBJ2-7; clone_size: -; v_call: TRBV5-1; cdr3_nt: TGCGCCAGCAGCTTGGCCGGGGTCTACGAGCAGTACTTC; cdr3_aa: CASSLAGVYEQYF
d_call: -; j_call: TRBJ2-1; clone_size: -; v_call: TRBV5-1; cdr3_nt: TGCGCCAGCAGCAAAGAGTCGGGGACCTACAATGAGCAGTTCTTC; cdr3_aa: CASSKESGTYNEQFF
d_call: TRBD1; j_call: TRBJ1-4; clone_size: -; v_call: TRBV5-1; cdr3_nt: TGCGCCAGCAGATCGGGACAGGGGGAAAAACTGTTTTTT; cdr3_aa: CASRSGQGEKLFF
d_call: -; j_call: TRBJ2-7; clone_size: -; v_call: TRBV10-1; cdr3_nt: TGCGCCAGCAGCGACCGGGACAACTACGAGCAGTACTTC; cdr3_aa: CASSDRDNYEQYF
d_call: -; j_call: TRBJ2-1; clone_size: once; v_call: TRBV7-9; cdr3_nt: TGTGCCAGCAGCCCCCGGATCGGGTCCAATGAGCAGTTCTTC; cdr3_aa: CASSPRIGSNEQFF
d_call: -; j_call: TRBJ2-1; clone_size: -; v_call: TRBV7-8; cdr3_nt: TGTGCCAGCAGGGTAGAGAGTTACAATGAGCAGTTCTTC; cdr3_aa: CASRVESYNEQFF
d_call: -; j_call: TRBJ1-1; clone_size: -; v_call: TRBV30; cdr3_nt: TGTGCCTGGAGCGGCGCCTCGCTGACTGAAGCTTTCTTT; cdr3_aa: CAWSGASLTEAFF
d_call: -; j_call: TRBJ1-1; clone_size: -; v_call: TRBV18; cdr3_nt: TGTGCCAGCTCACCAAAGGGGATGAACACTGAAGCTTTCTTT; cdr3_aa: CASSPKGMNTEAFF
d_call: -; j_call: TRBJ2-7; clone_size: -; v_call: TRBV5-1; cdr3_nt: TGCGCCAGCAGCTCGTACCCCGGACTATCCTACGAGCAGTACTTC; cdr3_aa: CASSSYPGLSYEQYF
d_call: TRBD1; j_call: TRBJ1-1; clone_size: -; v_call: TRBV10-3; cdr3_nt: TGTGCCATCAGTGGGGATCCGGGACAGGGAGTCGGCACTGAAGCTTTCTTT; cdr3_aa: CAISGDPGQGVGTEAFF
d_call: TRBD1; j_call: TRBJ2-7; clone_size: -; v_call: TRBV7-8; cdr3_nt: TGTGCCAGCAACTTACTGACAGGGTCTATCCACGAGCAGTACTTC; cdr3_aa: CASNLLTGSIHEQYF
d_call: -; j_call: TRBJ1-5; clone_size: -; v_call: TRBV5-1; cdr3_nt: TGCGCCAGCAGCTCTAGTACCGGCAATCAGCCCCAGCATTTT; cdr3_aa: CASSSSTGNQPQHF
d_call: -; j_call: TRBJ2-5; clone_size: -; v_call: TRBV7-3; cdr3_nt: TGTGCCAGCAGCCCCGGGACCGGGGAGACCCAGTACTTC; cdr3_aa: CASSPGTGETQYF
d_call: TRBD1; j_call: TRBJ1-2; clone_size: -; v_call: TRBV4-2; cdr3_nt: TGTGCCAGCAGCCAAGATCCGGACAGGGTGCATGGCTACACCTTC; cdr3_aa: CASSQDPDRVHGYTF
d_call: TRBD1; j_call: TRBJ1-1; clone_size: -; v_call: TRBV28; cdr3_nt: TGTGCCAGCAGTTTATTACAGGGGAGGAGGACTGAAGCTTTCTTT; cdr3_aa: CASSLLQGRRTEAFF
d_call: -; j_call: TRBJ1-2; clone_size: -; v_call: TRBV28; cdr3_nt: TGTGCCAGCAGTTTCGGCAGGCAGAACTATGGCTACACCTTC; cdr3_aa: CASSFGRQNYGYTF
d_call: TRBD2; j_call: TRBJ2-5; clone_size: -; v_call: TRBV9; cdr3_nt: TGTGCCAGCAGCGTAGTGGTGGGAGGGCGAGAGACCCAGTACTTC; cdr3_aa: CASSVVVGGRETQYF
d_call: -; j_call: TRBJ1-1; clone_size: -; v_call: TRBV18; cdr3_nt: TGTGCCAGCTCACCAGGAGCAGGCTCGGGGACTGAAGCTTTCTTT; cdr3_aa: CASSPGAGSGTEAFF
d_call: TRBD2; j_call: TRBJ2-7; clone_size: -; v_call: TRBV6-1; cdr3_nt: TGTGCCAGCAGTCTAAGACTAGCGGGTTCCTACGAGCAGTACTTC; cdr3_aa: CASSLRLAGSYEQYF
d_call: -; j_call: TRBJ1-4; clone_size: few; v_call: TRBV19; cdr3_nt: TGTGCCAGTACGTCACCTAATTACGAAAAACTGTTTTTT; cdr3_aa: CASTSPNYEKLFF
d_call: -; j_call: TRBJ1-5; clone_size: -; v_call: TRBV2; cdr3_nt: TGTGCCAGCAGTGTCCGGGAGAGCAATCAGCCCCAGCATTTT; cdr3_aa: CASSVRESNQPQHF